The 17 T cell receptor beta chains given below trace back to one sample, sequenced in a study of blood T cells in healthy people across ages. The second PCR ran about 7 to 12 cycles with a sample-barcoded 5' primer and J-beta primers. TCRdb re-called the 5' RACE reads through MiXCR, storing one row per CDR3 protein. Of about 1.6 million distinct CDR3 sequences in the sample, approximately 32% were seen once. Material for sequencing was blood. The receptor source for this set is a woman aged 25 to 45 in good health.

This clonotype was counted only a few times. The rearrangement joins TRBV15 to TRBJ2-7; D not resolved. Germline V gene data show CDR1 as LNHNV and CDR2 as YYDKDF (reference sequence). The V end was cut by 0 bases, the J end by 3 bases, with 12 bases between. This CDR3 is built from 15 residues. CDR3 loop: CATSRDPTRVYEQYF. CDR3 nucleotides: TGTGCCACCAGCAGAGATCCGACAAGGGTCTACGAGCAGTACTTC.

With regard to this clonotype: This may be a read error, as it is one base from a much larger clone. The gene calls are TRBV7-3 and TRBJ1-2, with D possibly matching TRBD1 (5 bases). This CDR3 has 15 amino acids. In germline, CDR1 is SGHTA, CDR2 FQGTGA. Deletions cut 5 bases from V and 4 bases from J, with 17 bases between. Here the CDR3 DNA reads TGTGCCAGCAGCCTACGGCCGGGACGGCGCTATGGCTACACCTTC. It encodes CASSLRPGRRYGYTF.

The table lists this clonotype with a few counts. V is TRBV3-1 and J is TRBJ1-2; D is possibly TRBD1 (6 bases). The CDR3 covers 15 residues. Looked up from germline, CDR1 is LGHDT and CDR2 is YNNKEL (reference sequence). V was pared by 0 bases and J by 8 bases, with 16 bases between. The CDR3 is CASSQDRQGRGGYTF. The CDR3 DNA reads TGTGCCAGCAGCCAAGATAGGCAGGGGCGCGGCGGCTACACCTTC.

The chain recombines TRBV2 with TRBJ2-5, with D perhaps TRBD1 (6 bases). The J call is uncertain, as TRBJ2-7 better fits the DNA end. CDR3 size: 13 residues. CDR1 is SNHLY and CDR2 is FYNNEI in the germline V gene. The CDR3 is CASNVGQNYEQYF. CDR3 bases: TGTGCCAGCAATGTAGGACAGAACTACGAGCAGTACTTC.

The chain recombines TRBV6-4 with TRBJ1-2, with D maybe TRBD1 (5 bases). CDR1 is MRHNA, CDR2 SNTAGT, per germline. V gave up 6 bases and J gave up 1 base, with 15 bases separating them. The CDR3 is 15 amino acids. The CDR3: CASSAQGGVNYGYTF. CDR3 bases: TGTGCCAGCAGCGCCCAGGGAGGGGTTAACTATGGCTACACCTTC.

Regarding this clonotype: One base away lies a much larger clone, so this may be a sequencing read error. V usage is TRBV27 and J usage is TRBJ2-2, with a tentative D call TRBD1 (6 bases). Germline CDR1 MNHEY, CDR2 SMNVEV (reference sequence). The CDR3 spans 11 residues. The CDR3 is CASGDTGERFF. The CDR3 DNA reads TGTGCCAGCGGGGACACCGGGGAGCGGTTTTTT.

This clonotype appeared a few times. The CDR3 bases are TGTGCCAGCAGCGTAGGGGACGAAGGGAGCACTGAAGCTTTCTTT. It is translated as CASSVGDEGSTEAFF. The genes are TRBV9 and TRBJ1-1; D may be TRBD1 (5 bases). Germline V gene sequence: CDR1 SGDLS, CDR2 YYNGEE. The V gene lost 0 bases and the J gene lost 4 bases, with 13 bases spanning the gap. The CDR3 covers 15 residues.

This rearrangement joins TRBV30 to TRBJ1-5; no clear D gene. The CDR3 extends over 12 amino acids. V dropped 0 bases and J dropped 2 bases, with 2 bases sitting between them. Looked up from germline, CDR1 is GTSNPN and CDR2 is SVGIG (reference sequence). The CDR3 sequence is CAWSVGNQPQHF. The CDR3 coding sequence is TGTGCCTGGAGTGTGGGCAATCAGCCCCAGCATTTT.

The sample holds many counts of this clonotype. V is TRBV6-6 and J is TRBJ2-5; TRBD2 is a possible D gene (7 bases). The germline V gene encodes CDR1 MNHNY and CDR2 SVGAGI (reference sequence). The CDR3 loop spans 14 amino acids. Trimming pared 4 bases from V and 7 bases from J, leaving 16 bases between. This CDR3 is CASSSGQGRGTQYF. The DNA for the CDR3 is TGTGCCAGCAGTTCGGGGCAGGGGAGGGGGACCCAGTACTTC.

The chain has TRBV20-1 and TRBJ1-1; D gene uncertain. The V end lost 5 bases, the J end lost 7 bases, and 11 bases lay between the germline ends. CDR3 length: 11 amino acids. Germline loops: CDR1 DFQATT, CDR2 SNEGSKA (reference sequence). CDR3 sequence reads: CSALQTNEAFF. The DNA of the CDR3 is TGCAGTGCTCTACAAACGAATGAAGCTTTCTTT.

V gene TRBV2 combines with J gene TRBJ1-1, with D perhaps matching TRBD1 (5 bases). Germline V CDR1 and CDR2: SNHLY, FYNNEI. V lost 2 bases to trimming and J lost 4 bases, with 14 bases between them. This CDR3 region has 15 residues. The CDR3 region is CASSEFGDPSTEAFF. Here the CDR3 DNA reads TGTGCCAGCAGTGAATTCGGGGACCCCAGCACTGAAGCTTTCTTT.

A word on this clonotype: One junction end does not reproduce the germline sequence, and a read error may be involved. The V call is TRBV20-1, the J call TRBJ2-1; D uncertain. CDR1 and CDR2 (germline): DFQATT, SNEGSKA (reference sequence). This CDR3 region has 12 residues. CDR3 DNA sequence: TGCAGGGCTACAATTCGGGACAATGAGCAGTTCTTC. The encoded protein is CRATIRDNEQFF.

The chain uses TRBV7-9 and TRBJ2-3; the D is unclear. There are 15 residues in the CDR3. Germline V gives CDR1 SEHNR, CDR2 FQNEAQ (reference sequence). Trimming took off 4 bases at V and 2 bases at J, with 13 bases between the two ends. This chain's CDR3 is CASSSVRLNTDTQYF. The CDR3 DNA sequence: TGTGCCAGCAGCTCAGTGAGGCTTAACACAGATACGCAGTATTTT.

The V and J genes are TRBV20-1 and TRBJ2-4; no clear D gene. The CDR3 length is 14 residues. The V and J ends lost 3 bases and 0 bases respectively, with 9 bases between them. Per germline, CDR1 DFQATT and CDR2 SNEGSKA (reference sequence). CDR3 nucleotide sequence: TGCAGTGCTAGTATTAGCCTAGCCAAAAACATTCAGTACTTC. It specifies CSASISLAKNIQYF.

V gene TRBV6-6 combines with J gene TRBJ2-1; D unresolved. Trimming left V 2 bases short and J 14 bases short, with 10 bases between. Germline loops: CDR1 MNHNY, CDR2 SVGAGI (reference sequence). The CDR3 is made up of 11 amino acids. The CDR3 sequence is CASSYSDKEFF. Here the CDR3 DNA reads TGTGCCAGCAGTTACAGTGACAAGGAGTTCTTC.

There are many counts of this clonotype. This rearrangement joins TRBV3-1 to TRBJ2-1; D is possibly TRBD1 (8 bases). V was clipped by 2 bases and J by 8 bases, with 13 bases between them. The V gene's germline CDR1 is LGHDT and CDR2 YNNKEL (reference sequence). The length of the CDR3 is 14 residues. CDR3 amino acids: CASSQRTGRDEQFF. CDR3 in DNA: TGTGCCAGCAGCCAAAGGACAGGGAGGGATGAGCAGTTCTTC.

The chain uses TRBV5-1 and TRBJ1-2; 9 positions agree with TRBD1. The CDR3 loop spans 16 amino acids. V lost 0 bases, J lost 5 bases, and 8 bases stayed unmatched. CDR1 is SGHRS, CDR2 YFSETQ, per germline. Here the CDR3 DNA reads TGCGCCAGCAGCTTGGAACCGGGACAGGGTGGATATGGCTACACCTTC. This sequence encodes CASSLEPGQGGYGYTF.